The clone carrying this T cell receptor beta chain was recorded many times. The sample originates from a study of Graves' ophthalmopathy and Graves' hyperthyroidism. Study at large: Peripheral blood was collected at initial diagnosis, before any treatment.

TCR beta CDR3 amplification used RNA transcripts. The authors performed first-round RT-PCR with HTBI primers and then a second-round multiplex PCR. A single record per CDR3 protein comes from TCRdb applying MiXCR to the multiplex PCR reads. Seen here are hundreds of thousands of distinct CDR3 sequences, roughly 39% observed once, and the top ten hold more than 3%. The ends were cut back, 10 bases at V and 2 bases at J, with 15 bases in the middle. Looked up from germline, CDR1 is ENHRY and CDR2 is SYGVKD. This CDR3 has 14 residues. Specimen: peripheral blood. This sequence originates from an adult man with Graves' ophthalmopathy. The chain recombines TRBV10-3 with TRBJ1-5, with D maybe TRBD1 (5 bases). CDR3 DNA sequence: TGTGCCAGCGGACCCGGAGGGGGCAATCAGCCCCAGCATTTT. This translates into CASGPGGGNQPQHF.